Listed here is a single T cell receptor beta chain. V lost 4 bases and J 11 bases, leaving 18 bases between the germline ends. The CDR3 extends over 13 amino acids. CDR1 and CDR2 (germline): SGHNT, YYREEE (reference sequence). This sample was taken from a study of T cell responses to AZD1222 COVID-19 vaccine. This table comes from immunoSEQ multiplex PCR, and its TCRdb copy is limited to in-frame clones, with some not included. This table holds some 120,000 clones, about 85% found once. The chain is built from TRBV5-4 and TRBJ1-2; D is perhaps TRBD1 (6 bases). The clonotype originates from an adult in good health. The sequences come from peripheral blood, collected on day 0 of AZD1222 vaccination. CDR3 amino acids: CASSPRGAERYTF. CDR3 bases: TGTGCCAGCAGCCCCCGGGGGGCAGAACGGTACACCTTC.